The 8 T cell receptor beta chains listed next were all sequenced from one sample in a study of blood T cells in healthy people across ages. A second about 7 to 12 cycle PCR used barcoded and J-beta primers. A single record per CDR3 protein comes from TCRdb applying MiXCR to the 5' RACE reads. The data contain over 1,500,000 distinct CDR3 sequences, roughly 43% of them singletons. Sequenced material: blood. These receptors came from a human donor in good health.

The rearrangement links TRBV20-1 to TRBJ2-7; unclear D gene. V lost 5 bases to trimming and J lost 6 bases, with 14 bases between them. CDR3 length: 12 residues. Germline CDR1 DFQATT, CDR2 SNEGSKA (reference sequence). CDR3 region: CSADQRTFEQYF. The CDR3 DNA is TGCAGTGCTGACCAAAGAACGTTCGAGCAGTACTTC.

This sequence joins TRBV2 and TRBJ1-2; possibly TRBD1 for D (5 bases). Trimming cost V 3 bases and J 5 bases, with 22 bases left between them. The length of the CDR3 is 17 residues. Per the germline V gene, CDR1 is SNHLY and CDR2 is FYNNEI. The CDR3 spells CASSDLRGRYSSYGYTF. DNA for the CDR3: TGTGCCAGCAGTGACCTGAGGGGACGGTACTCTTCATATGGCTACACCTTC.

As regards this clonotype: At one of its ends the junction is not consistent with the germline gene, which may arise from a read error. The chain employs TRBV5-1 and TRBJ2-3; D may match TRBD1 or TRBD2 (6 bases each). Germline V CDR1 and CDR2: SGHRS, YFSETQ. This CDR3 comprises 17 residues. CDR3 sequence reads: CASSPRSTGADTDTRYF. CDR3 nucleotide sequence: TGCGCCAGCAGCCCTCGGTCTACGGGGGCTGACACAGATACGCGGTATTTT.

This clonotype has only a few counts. The CDR3 DNA is TGTGCCAGCAGCCTGTGGGGGTTACAACTTAACACAGATACGCAGTATTTT. This gives the protein CASSLWGLQLNTDTQYF. This chain links TRBV3-1 with TRBJ2-3, with D tentatively TRBD1 or TRBD2 (5 bases each). This CDR3 is built from 17 residues. Germline loops: CDR1 LGHDT, CDR2 YNNKEL (reference sequence). V was trimmed by 4 bases and J by 2 bases, leaving 19 bases between them.

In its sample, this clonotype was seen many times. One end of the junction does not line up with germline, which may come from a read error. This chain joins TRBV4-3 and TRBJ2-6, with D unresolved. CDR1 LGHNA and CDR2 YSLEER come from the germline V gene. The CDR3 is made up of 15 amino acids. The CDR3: CASSPLSSGANVLTF. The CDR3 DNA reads TGTGCCAGCAGCCCCCTATCCTCTGGGGCCAACGTCCTGACTTTC.

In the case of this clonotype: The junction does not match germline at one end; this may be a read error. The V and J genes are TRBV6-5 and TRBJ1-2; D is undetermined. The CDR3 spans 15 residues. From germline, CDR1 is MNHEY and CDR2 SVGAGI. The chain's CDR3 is CASSFSDGANYDYTF. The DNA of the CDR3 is TGTGCCAGCAGTTTCTCGGACGGAGCTAACTATGACTACACCTTC.

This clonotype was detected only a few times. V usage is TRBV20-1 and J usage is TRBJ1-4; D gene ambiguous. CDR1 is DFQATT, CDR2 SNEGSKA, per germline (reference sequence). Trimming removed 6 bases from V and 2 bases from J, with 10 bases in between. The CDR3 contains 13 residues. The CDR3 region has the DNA TGCAGTGCGGAGGGCGGCACTAATGAAAAACTGTTTTTT. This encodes CSAEGGTNEKLFF.

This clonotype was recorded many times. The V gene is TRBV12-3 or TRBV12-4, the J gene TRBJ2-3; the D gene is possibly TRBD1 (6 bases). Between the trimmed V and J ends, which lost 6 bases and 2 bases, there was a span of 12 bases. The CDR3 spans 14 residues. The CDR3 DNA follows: TGTGCCAGCAGCTTAACAGGGCCCACAGATACGCAGTATTTT. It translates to CASSLTGPTDTQYF.